The 13 T cell receptor beta chains presented below share a single source sample, sequenced in a study of vaccination and CD4 T cells after COVID-19. The Oncomine TCR Beta short-read assay generated sequence data from the DNA of cultured CD4+ T cells. One entry per CDR3 protein results from TCRdb running MiXCR on the PCR reads. This sample has some 14,000 distinct CDR3 sequences, with under 50% found just once. Treatment specified: approximately 10-day PBMC culture with coronavirus spike peptide pools or control peptides (ViraFEST assay). These receptors are not linked to any known antigen. Sequencing input: CD4+ T cells from blood, cultured in vitro. All receptors derive from a human donor who had recovered from COVID-19.

The CDR3 coding sequence is TGTGCCAGTAGTAGACAAGCGACTAGCGGGAGTTGGAACAATGAGCAGTTCTTC. Translation gives CASSRQATSGSWNNEQFF. The chain joins TRBV19 to TRBJ2-1, with TRBD2 identical over 12 bases. V lost 4 bases to trimming and J lost 5 bases; unmatched junction nucleotides: 12. This CDR3 region has 18 residues. CDR1 is LNHDA, CDR2 SQIVND, per germline (reference sequence).

The rearrangement joins TRBV20-1 to TRBJ1-1; possible D gene TRBD1, 6 bases. Germline V gives CDR1 DFQATT, CDR2 SNEGSKA (reference sequence). V was shortened by 0 bases and J by 6 bases, with 14 bases between the two germline ends. The CDR3 is 14 residues long. The CDR3 nucleotides are TGCAGTGCTAGAGACAGGGCAGGGGCGTCTGAAGCTTTCTTT. Its translation: CSARDRAGASEAFF.

In its sample, this clonotype was seen a few times. This sequence joins TRBV20-1 and TRBJ1-5; no clear D gene. Per the germline V gene, CDR1 is DFQATT and CDR2 is SNEGSKA (reference sequence). V lost 2 bases to trimming and J lost 0 bases, with 11 bases between them. The CDR3 consists of 15 residues. CDR3 region: CSARTGMYSNQPQHF. The CDR3 DNA reads as TGCAGTGCTAGAACCGGAATGTATAGCAATCAGCCCCAGCATTTT.

This clonotype was seen only a few times. This sequence joins TRBV28 and TRBJ1-2; D is perhaps TRBD1 (6 bases). The germline gives CDR1 MDHEN, CDR2 SYDVKM. CDR3 length: 17 residues. The V gene lost 4 bases and the J gene lost 1 base, with 19 bases spanning the gap. The CDR3 spells CASSSPAGAANNYGYTF. The CDR3 DNA follows: TGTGCCAGCAGTTCCCCCGCAGGGGCCGCCAATAACTATGGCTACACCTTC.

V gene TRBV6-5 combines with J gene TRBJ2-7; TRBD2 matches 12 bases. CDR1 MNHEY and CDR2 SVGAGI come from the germline V gene. J was trimmed by 0 bases and V by 4 bases; bases with no gene match: 1. The CDR3 has 15 residues. Here the CDR3 DNA reads TGTGCCAGCAGTTCTAGCGGGAGGGGCTCCTACGAGCAGTACTTC. Protein product: CASSSSGRGSYEQYF.

The CDR3 reads CASSLRTGLETQYF. The CDR3 DNA is TGTGCCAGTAGTCTCCGGACAGGGCTTGAGACCCAGTACTTC. The genes are TRBV19 and TRBJ2-5; 8 positions agree with TRBD1. Germline V gene data show CDR1 as LNHDA and CDR2 as SQIVND (reference sequence). With V trimmed by 5 bases and J by 5 bases, 7 bases remained unmatched. CDR3 length: 14 residues.

This chain uses TRBV20-1 with TRBJ1-5; 7 bases match TRBD1. The germline V gene encodes CDR1 DFQATT and CDR2 SNEGSKA (reference sequence). This CDR3 is 16 amino acids long. The junction had 6 bases not matched to a gene; V was cut back by 0 bases and J by 1 base. For the CDR3, the DNA is TGCAGTGCTAGAGAACACCCGGGACAGAGCAATCAGCCCCAGCATTTT. Protein product: CSAREHPGQSNQPQHF.

This clonotype showed up just a few times. V and J are TRBV25-1 and TRBJ2-5; perhaps TRBD1 as D (6 bases). The CDR3 totals 14 residues. CDR1 is MGHDK, CDR2 SYGVNS, per germline. Deletions cut 5 bases from V and 0 bases from J, with 10 bases between. CDR3 coding DNA: TGTGCCAGCAGTTTACACAGGGACCAAGAGACCCAGTACTTC. Translated: CASSLHRDQETQYF.

This chain uses TRBV6-5 with TRBJ2-7; 12 bases align to TRBD1. This CDR3 region has 15 residues. After removal of 2 bases from V and 5 bases from J, the junction contained 4 bases not matched to a gene. Germline V gene data show CDR1 as MNHEY and CDR2 as SVGAGI. DNA for the CDR3: TGTGCCAGCAGTTACGAGGGACAGGGGGCCCACGAGCAGTACTTC. Translated: CASSYEGQGAHEQYF.

This clonotype was counted only a few times. The chain employs TRBV6-1 and TRBJ1-5; 9 bases map to TRBD1. CDR1 is MNHNS and CDR2 is SASEGT in the germline V gene. The CDR3 has 17 amino acids. With 5 bases clipped from V and 0 bases from J, the junction kept 8 bases outside the gene matches. The CDR3 nucleotides read TGTGCCAGCAGTCTAGGGACAGGGTTCTATAGCAATCAGCCCCAGCATTTT. Translated: CASSLGTGFYSNQPQHF.

J is TRBJ2-5 and V is TRBV7-3, with TRBD2 identical over 7 bases. CDR1 SGHTA and CDR2 FQGTGA come from the germline V gene. With 4 bases clipped from V and 5 bases from J, the junction kept 4 bases outside the gene matches. The CDR3 contains 13 residues. In DNA form, the CDR3 reads TGTGCCAGCAGCTCTCAGGGAGGGGAGACCCAGTACTTC. It specifies CASSSQGGETQYF.

The chain employs TRBV15 and TRBJ2-3; the match to TRBD1 covers 8 bases. Germline trimming cut 9 bases from V and 4 bases from J; bases unmatched to any gene: 9. CDR1 and CDR2 from the germline V gene are LNHNV and YYDKDF (reference sequence). CDR3 length: 14 residues. The CDR3 nucleotides are TGTGCCACTGGGGCCAGGGGGCTGTCAGATACGCAGTATTTT. Translating gives CATGARGLSDTQYF.

In this sample, this clonotype turned up a few times. The chain joins TRBV20-1 to TRBJ1-5; 11 bases line up with TRBD1. The CDR3 loop spans 14 amino acids. The V gene end was trimmed by 5 bases and the J gene end by 5 bases; junction bases not matched to a gene: 5. The germline CDR1 and CDR2 sequences are DFQATT and SNEGSKA (reference sequence). In nucleotides, the CDR3 is TGCAGTGCTCAACCGGGACAGGGGGATCAGCCCCAGCATTTT. This gives the protein CSAQPGQGDQPQHF.